A selection of T cell receptor beta chains follows, all from one sample in a study of PD-1 and CTLA-4 blockade in melanoma. Produced via immunoSEQ multiplex PCR; TCRdb's table is partial and in-frame only. The table has some 11,000 clones, roughly four fifths seen once. The material was CD8+ T cells from peripheral blood, obtained from a patient given anti-PD-1 treatment. These receptors all stem from a human donor with melanoma. Both conserved end residues are trimmed from each CDR3.

V gene	J gene	CDR3 protein
TRBV29-1	TRBJ2-2	SVVTGSRNTGELF
TRBV4-3	TRBJ2-3	ASSQDLTGDLTDTQY
TRBV19	TRBJ1-2	ALRGESGYT
TRBV7-9	TRBJ1-3	ASIKRELSGNTIY
TRBV13	TRBJ2-1	ASSLGLNRAGGENEQF
TRBV7-6	TRBJ2-1	ASSSGTSDSYNEQF
TRBV2	TRBJ1-5	ASSVYRVWQGGNQPQH
TRBV11-3	TRBJ2-7	ASSLAGLAGVQQY
TRBV11-3	TRBJ2-7	ASSSQGGPEQY
TRBV6-5	TRBJ1-5	ASRALGDPRTQH
TRBV5-6	TRBJ1-2	ASSPLSGGTGYYGYT
TRBV5-4	TRBJ2-7	ASSFGANEQY
TRBV7-8	TRBJ1-4	ASSLQGNTNEKLF
TRBV12-3/TRBV12-4	TRBJ2-5	ASSLGQGETQY
TRBV7-6	TRBJ1-1	ASSLHDMNTEAF
TRBV19	TRBJ2-7	ASSPQGGTLLTYEQY
TRBV29-1	TRBJ1-2	SVEGQEPPTSYGYT
TRBV2	TRBJ2-7	ASSEEASYEQY
TRBV7-2	TRBJ1-3	ASSLDDDSGNTIY
TRBV2	TRBJ2-7	ASSSPATGFVSYEQY
TRBV28	TRBJ2-7	ASSLHVTAPYEQY
TRBV5-6	TRBJ2-7	ASSLGLTYEQY
TRBV7-8	TRBJ1-1	ASSLDQDMNTEAF
TRBV5-6	TRBJ1-2	ASSLGSYGYT
TRBV27	TRBJ2-2	ASTWEGPGELF
TRBV10-3	TRBJ2-7	AIHESRERPYEQY
TRBV6-2/TRBV6-3	TRBJ2-3	ASSDQRSSTDTQY
TRBV9	TRBJ2-1	ASSGTGTGYNEQF
TRBV30	TRBJ2-1	AWSLGEAGNEQF
TRBV11-3	TRBJ2-7	ASSPGLADYEQY
TRBV4-1	TRBJ2-3	ASSQEFVGYGRSDTQY
TRBV27	TRBJ2-1	ASSLGMSSYNEQF
TRBV9	TRBJ1-2	ASSATENSNYGYT
TRBV24-1	TRBJ2-1	ATSEGDEQF
TRBV7-9	TRBJ2-7	ASSLAGDEQY
TRBV2	TRBJ2-7	ASSEQTGADWIAYEQY
TRBV11-2	TRBJ1-1	ASSPPTGGAGTEAF
TRBV4-2	TRBJ1-4	ASTRTGESEKLF
TRBV24-1	TRBJ2-7	ATSPDQTRVGQY
TRBV4-3	TRBJ2-1	ASSQAGGGQEQF
TRBV5-6	TRBJ1-5	ASSLGLDNLNQPQH
TRBV6-2/TRBV6-3	TRBJ2-7	ASSYGLGYEQY
TRBV27	TRBJ2-7	ASSPPGISGYEQY
TRBV5-8	TRBJ2-3	ASSPGLLTHTDTQY
TRBV19	TRBJ2-7	ASSINTALSSYEQY
TRBV4-3	TRBJ2-2	ASSPSGGRYTGELF
TRBV4-3	TRBJ2-7	ASSQFGGAYEQY
TRBV11-3	TRBJ2-5	ASSSNTRFPEETQY
TRBV3-1/TRBV3-2	TRBJ2-7	ASSPARQGGVPEQY